The TCR beta chain under discussion was sequenced for a study of blood T cell repertoires in COVID-19. With 4 bases clipped from V and 3 bases from J, the junction kept 10 bases outside the gene matches. CDR1 SGHVS and CDR2 FNYEAQ come from the germline V gene. The CDR3 sequence is 16 residues long. The protocol was immunoSEQ multiplex PCR, while the TCRdb copy is restricted to in-frame clones and leaves out a portion. The sample has about 480,000 clones, approximately 92% seen once. The sequenced material came from peripheral blood. This chain joins TRBV7-6 and TRBJ1-2; 8 bases map to TRBD1. The clonotype comes from a man aged 18 to 29 with COVID-19, enrolled during active disease. The CDR3: CASSSGAGQGDYGYTF. DNA of the CDR3: TGTGCCAGCAGCTCCGGGGCCGGACAGGGTGACTATGGCTACACCTTC.